These 30 T cell receptor beta chains were sequenced from one sample in a study of early T cells in non-severe SARS-CoV-2 infection (dated by TCRdb to the early 2020s). Library creation used 5' RACE. Sequencing was carried out with a NextSeq 500. TCRdb reran the public reads through fastp at Q25 and MiXCR, keeping productive beta chains. Each record represents a unique CDR3 protein, reported with the most common genes and DNA among its rows. The sample includes tens of thousands of distinct CDR3 sequences, with approximately 5.9% observed a single time. The top ten clones comprise 4.5% to 5.5% of the sample. The sample taken for sequencing was whole blood. All receptors come from an adult who was a healthcare worker with PCR-confirmed SARS-CoV-2 infection or an uninfected control (not recorded which).

This clonotype was recorded at least ten times. V usage is TRBV28 and J usage is TRBJ2-6; D gene ambiguous. Trimming removed 6 bases at V and 2 bases at J, with 5 bases between. Germline CDR1 and CDR2: MDHEN and SYDVKM. This CDR3 has 13 residues. CDR3 DNA sequence: TGTGCCAGCAGAACAGCTGGGGCCAACGTCCTGACTTTC. Protein product: CASRTAGANVLTF.

This clonotype was counted many times. The chain recombines TRBV25-1 with TRBJ2-7; TRBD2 is a possible D gene (7 bases). The CDR3 contains 18 residues. The V end lost 1 base, the J end lost 0 bases, and 19 bases lay between the germline ends. Germline CDR1 is MGHDK and CDR2 is SYGVNS. The CDR3, as DNA: TGTGCCAGCAGTGAATCTATGTCCGGGGGGCCCATCTCCTACGAGCAGTACTTC. Translation: CASSESMSGGPISYEQYF.

This clonotype occurred many times. J is TRBJ1-1 and V is TRBV29-1, with unresolved D. Germline V gene lookup returns CDR1 SQVTM and CDR2 ANQGSEA. V dropped 6 bases and J dropped 5 bases, with 16 bases sitting between them. The CDR3 contains 13 residues. The CDR3 loop reads CSVAEGILTEAFF. The CDR3 DNA is TGCAGCGTCGCCGAGGGAATTCTTACTGAAGCTTTCTTT.

This clonotype is medium-sized in the sample. The chain is built from TRBV29-1 and TRBJ2-5; no firm D call. Germline V gives CDR1 SQVTM, CDR2 ANQGSEA. V was pared by 6 bases and J by 5 bases, with 7 bases between. The CDR3 loop spans 10 amino acids. CDR3 DNA: TGCAGCGTCGAGGAGGAGACCCAGTACTTC. Its protein product is CSVEEETQYF.

The table lists this clonotype with many counts. This rearrangement joins TRBV3-1 to TRBJ2-7; possibly TRBD2 for D (5 bases). The CDR3 sequence is 14 residues long. V shed 8 bases and J shed 2 bases, with 16 bases lying between them. From germline, CDR1 is LGHDT and CDR2 YNNKEL (reference sequence). This chain's CDR3 is CASSLALGPYEQYF. The CDR3 region has the DNA TGTGCCAGCTCCCTGGCACTAGGCCCCTACGAGCAGTACTTC.

V and J are TRBV7-6 and TRBJ2-3, with TRBD2 matching over 7 bases. Germline CDR1 is SGHVS and CDR2 is FNYEAQ. The CDR3 runs to 15 residues. V trimming: 4 bases; J trimming: 0 bases; junction bases outside the gene matches: 4. Here the CDR3 reads CASSYLAESTDTQYF. The CDR3 nucleotides read TGTGCCAGCAGCTATCTAGCGGAAAGCACAGATACGCAGTATTTT.

This clonotype has ten or more counts. The V and J genes are TRBV24-1 and TRBJ2-5; the D is unclear. The germline CDR1 and CDR2 sequences are KGHDR and SFDVKD. Trimming took off 0 bases at V and 5 bases at J, with 3 bases between the two ends. CDR3 length: 12 amino acids. The CDR3 coding sequence is TGTGCCACCAGTGATTTGGACGAGACCCAGTACTTC. Translation gives CATSDLDETQYF.

This clonotype came up a few times. The chain recombines TRBV7-6 with TRBJ2-1; no reliable D call. CDR3 length: 12 residues. V was pared by 1 base and J by 7 bases, with 5 bases between. Germline V gene data show CDR1 as SGHVS and CDR2 as FNYEAQ. CDR3 coding DNA: TGTGCCAGCAGCTTAGGGGCGAATGAGCAGTTCTTC. Protein product: CASSLGANEQFF.

This clonotype has ten or more counts. V usage is TRBV24-1 and J usage is TRBJ1-5; D remains ambiguous. V was cut by 5 bases and J by 3 bases, with 4 bases left in between. The germline V gene has CDR1 KGHDR and CDR2 SFDVKD. CDR3 size: 12 residues. CDR3 coding DNA: TGTGCCACCAGTGCACTCAATCAGCCCCAGCATTTT. This sequence encodes CATSALNQPQHF.

The rearrangement joins TRBV19 to TRBJ1-1, with D perhaps matching TRBD1 (6 bases). V lost 9 bases to trimming and J lost 6 bases, with 11 bases between them. CDR3 length: 11 amino acids. Germline V gives CDR1 LNHDA, CDR2 SQIVND (reference sequence). The CDR3 is CASRGGPEAFF. The CDR3 bases are TGTGCCAGCCGGGGGGGGCCTGAAGCTTTCTTT.

This clonotype was seen ten or more times. This sequence joins TRBV5-1 and TRBJ2-3; maybe TRBD1 (5 bases). V was pared by 4 bases and J by 0 bases, with 15 bases between. The CDR3 is 16 residues long. The germline CDR1 and CDR2 sequences are SGHRS and YFSETQ. Here the CDR3 reads CASSRGKGASTDTQYF. CDR3 nucleotides: TGCGCCAGCAGCCGCGGTAAAGGGGCTAGCACAGATACGCAGTATTTT.

The genes are TRBV10-2 and TRBJ2-7, with a possible D match to TRBD2 (5 bases). Germline loops: CDR1 WSHSY, CDR2 SAAADI. The CDR3 loop spans 13 amino acids. V shed 8 bases and J shed 2 bases, with 13 bases lying between them. Here the CDR3 DNA reads TGCGCCAGCCGCCCAGCGGAGACCTACGAGCAGTACTTC. Encoded protein: CASRPAETYEQYF.

Ten or more counts support this clonotype. The chain is built from TRBV16 and TRBJ1-6; no firm D call. CDR3 length: 12 residues. The germline CDR1 and CDR2 sequences are KGHSY and FQNENV. The V end was cut by 4 bases, the J end by 10 bases, with 8 bases between. The CDR3 region has the DNA TGTGCCAGCAGCCGGGGAGAGTCACCCCTCCACTTT. Its translation: CASSRGESPLHF.

This clonotype was seen more than once but under ten times. The J gene is TRBJ2-3, the V gene TRBV3-1; D ambiguous. CDR3 size: 13 residues. Per germline, CDR1 LGHDT and CDR2 YNNKEL (reference sequence). The V gene lost 3 bases and the J gene lost 8 bases, with 12 bases spanning the gap. CDR3 protein: CASSQPALGTQYF. CDR3 in DNA: TGTGCCAGCAGCCAGCCCGCGCTCGGTACGCAGTATTTT.

The gene calls are TRBV19 and TRBJ2-3, with 10 positions matching TRBD1. Germline V gene data show CDR1 as LNHDA and CDR2 as SQIVND (reference sequence). The CDR3 totals 16 residues. The V and J ends lost 3 bases and 3 bases, in that order; junction bases with no gene match: 6. The CDR3 spells CASSITPGQGTDTQYF. CDR3 nucleotides: TGTGCCAGTAGTATCACGCCGGGACAGGGGACAGATACGCAGTATTTT. The variable domain in full, with the rest retrieved from reference TRBV19 and TRBJ2-3, is DGGITQSPKYLFRKEGQNVTLSCEQNLNHDAMYWYRQDPGQGLRLIYYSQIVNDFQKGDIAEGYSVSREKKESFPLTVTSAQKNPTAFYLCASSITPGQGTDTQYFGPGTRLTVL.

The rearrangement links TRBV28 to TRBJ2-5, with TRBD2 matching over 15 bases. This CDR3 region has 16 residues. J gave up 4 bases and V 3 bases, and 3 bases lay outside the gene matches. Germline V CDR1 and CDR2: MDHEN, SYDVKM. The CDR3 here is CASSLEGLAGGETQYF. The CDR3 coding sequence is TGTGCCAGCAGTTTGGAGGGACTAGCGGGAGGAGAGACCCAGTACTTC.

Many counts were recorded for this clonotype. The chain employs TRBV29-1 and TRBJ1-5; D unresolved. The CDR3 covers 14 residues. V lost 4 bases and J 5 bases, leaving 15 bases between the germline ends. CDR1 SQVTM and CDR2 ANQGSEA come from the germline V gene. Here the CDR3 reads CSVVSGSSDQPQHF. CDR3 bases: TGCAGCGTTGTTTCGGGTAGCAGCGATCAGCCCCAGCATTTT.

This clonotype came up many times. The chain carries TRBV3-1 and TRBJ2-3; D might be TRBD1 or TRBD2, each matching 5 bases. This CDR3 is 15 amino acids long. The ends were cut back, 3 bases at V and 5 bases at J, with 15 bases in the middle. CDR1 is LGHDT and CDR2 is YNNKEL in the germline V gene (reference sequence). CDR3: CASSQGDPIRDTQYF. CDR3 in DNA: TGTGCCAGCAGCCAGGGGGACCCCATCAGAGATACGCAGTATTTT.

This clonotype has ten or more counts. The V gene is TRBV9, the J gene TRBJ1-3; D gene uncertain. The V end was cut by 3 bases, the J end by 9 bases, with 13 bases between. This CDR3 is 13 amino acids long. Germline CDR1 reads SGDLS; CDR2 reads YYNGEE. DNA for the CDR3: TGTGCCAGCAGCGAGGTCCCCATGGGCACCATATATTTT. As protein: CASSEVPMGTIYF.

This clonotype was counted many times. Here the CDR3 reads CASSSVRSGLAGGGPYEQYF. CDR3 nucleotide sequence: TGTGCCAGCAGCTCGGTGAGGTCAGGACTAGCGGGAGGAGGACCGTACGAGCAGTACTTC. This chain links TRBV12-3 or TRBV12-4 with TRBJ2-7; 14 bases line up with TRBD2. There are 20 residues in the CDR3. J lost 4 bases, V lost 6 bases, and 20 bases had no gene match.

Many counts were recorded for this clonotype. This sequence joins TRBV4-1 and TRBJ2-1; D possibly corresponds to TRBD1 (5 bases). The V and J ends lost 1 base and 5 bases respectively, with 15 bases between them. Germline-derived CDR1 and CDR2 are MGHRA and YSYEKL. CDR3 size: 16 residues. CDR3 residues: CASSQGGAMGDNEQFF. Written as DNA, the CDR3 is TGCGCCAGCAGCCAAGGTGGGGCAATGGGTGACAATGAGCAGTTCTTC.

Many counts were recorded for this clonotype. The rearrangement uses TRBV21-1 and TRBJ1-2; TRBD1 is the table's D call, not checked against the DNA. TRBV21-1 is a listed pseudogene. The CDR3 consists of 17 residues. CDR3 DNA sequence: TGTGCCAGCACGCCCCGGGACAGGGGTGCCGAGAACTATGGCTACACCTTC. Amino acid sequence: CASTPRDRGAENYGYTF.

This clonotype was seen many times. The rearrangement joins TRBV5-1 to TRBJ2-7; perhaps TRBD2 as D (5 bases). This CDR3 spans 16 amino acids. V was cut by 3 bases and J by 0 bases, with 16 bases left in between. The germline CDR1 and CDR2 sequences are SGHRS and YFSETQ. CDR3 region: CASSSTGGLGSYEQYF. CDR3 sequence (DNA): TGCGCCAGCAGCTCTACCGGTGGACTCGGCTCCTACGAGCAGTACTTC.

Many counts were recorded for this clonotype. This rearrangement joins TRBV5-5 to TRBJ2-1; D could derive from TRBD1 or TRBD2 (5 bases each). The V end was cut by 5 bases, the J end by 5 bases, with 17 bases between. Germline V gives CDR1 SGHKS, CDR2 YYEKEE (reference sequence). The CDR3 consists of 15 residues. CDR3: CASSFRGPVNNEQFF. The DNA of the CDR3 is TGTGCCAGCAGTTTCCGGGGCCCAGTAAACAATGAGCAGTTCTTC.

This clonotype came up many times. This sequence joins TRBV7-6 and TRBJ2-1; D might be TRBD2 (5 bases). The CDR3 consists of 14 residues. The V gene lost 5 bases and the J gene lost 0 bases, with 8 bases spanning the gap. Germline loops: CDR1 SGHVS, CDR2 FNYEAQ. For the CDR3, the DNA is TGTGCCAGCAGCCGGGGTAGCTCCTACAATGAGCAGTTCTTC. Protein product: CASSRGSSYNEQFF.

This clonotype was seen repeatedly, ten times or more. The CDR3: CASSSEGTRRADTQYF. CDR3 bases: TGTGCCAGCAGCTCCGAGGGGACCCGAAGGGCAGATACGCAGTATTTT. This chain uses TRBV9 with TRBJ2-3, with D possibly being TRBD1 or TRBD2 (5 bases each). From germline, CDR1 is SGDLS and CDR2 YYNGEE. The ends were cut back, 4 bases at V and 4 bases at J, with 19 bases in the middle. The CDR3 has 16 residues.

This clonotype has only a few counts. This chain uses TRBV12-3 or TRBV12-4 with TRBJ2-1, with 10 bases aligning to TRBD1. Trimming took 4 bases from V and 5 from J; bases not matched to a gene: 11. CDR3 length equals 17 residues. CDR3 sequence: CASSSDRGRDLDNEQFF. The CDR3 DNA sequence: TGTGCCAGCAGTTCAGACAGGGGGCGCGATCTTGACAATGAGCAGTTCTTC.

J is TRBJ1-6 and V is TRBV5-5; a weak D match, TRBD1 (5 bases). Germline CDR1 is SGHKS and CDR2 is YYEKEE (reference sequence). The CDR3 is 14 amino acids. Trimming removed 2 bases at V and 5 bases at J, with 8 bases between. The DNA of the CDR3 is TGTGCCAGCAGCTTAGGAGGGGATAATTCACCCCTCCACTTT. Amino acids: CASSLGGDNSPLHF. Complete variable domain (other parts from reference TRBV5-5 and TRBJ1-6): DAGVTQSPTHLIKTRGQQVTLRCSPISGHKSVSWYQQVLGQGPQFIFQYYEKEERGRGNFPDRFSARQFPNYSSELNVNALLLGDSALYLCASSLGGDNSPLHFGNGTRLTVT.

There are many counts of this clonotype. This chain connects TRBV15 to TRBJ2-7; 12 bases align to TRBD2. Germline trimming cut 4 bases from V and 6 bases from J; bases unmatched to any gene: 7. The CDR3 length is 15 residues. Germline loops: CDR1 LNHNV, CDR2 YYDKDF (reference sequence). The chain's CDR3 is CATSMRTSGTAEQYF. Here the CDR3 DNA reads TGTGCCACCAGCATGCGGACTAGCGGGACCGCCGAGCAGTACTTC.

Many counts were recorded for this clonotype. The chain recombines TRBV7-8 with TRBJ1-2; D possibly corresponds to TRBD1 (6 bases). Trimming took off 10 bases at V and 8 bases at J, with 20 bases between the two ends. Germline V gives CDR1 SGHVS, CDR2 FQNEAQ. The CDR3 length is 13 residues. CDR3 DNA sequence: TGTGCCACTTCGGGACAATTGGCGTCGGGCTACACCTTC. It encodes CATSGQLASGYTF.